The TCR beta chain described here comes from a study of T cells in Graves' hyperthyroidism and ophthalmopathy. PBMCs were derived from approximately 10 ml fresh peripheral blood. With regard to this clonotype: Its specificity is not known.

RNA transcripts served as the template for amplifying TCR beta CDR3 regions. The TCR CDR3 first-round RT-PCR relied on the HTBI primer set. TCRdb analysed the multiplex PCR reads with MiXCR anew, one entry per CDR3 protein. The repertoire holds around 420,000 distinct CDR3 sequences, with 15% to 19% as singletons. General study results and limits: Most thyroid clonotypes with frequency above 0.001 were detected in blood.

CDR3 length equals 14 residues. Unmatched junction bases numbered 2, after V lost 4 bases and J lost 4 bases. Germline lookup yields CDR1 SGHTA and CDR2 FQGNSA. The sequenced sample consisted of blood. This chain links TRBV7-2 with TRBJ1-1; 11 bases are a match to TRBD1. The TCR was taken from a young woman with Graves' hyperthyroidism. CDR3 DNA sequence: TGTGCCAGCAGCTGGGGGACAGGGGGCACTGAAGCTTTCTTT. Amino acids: CASSWGTGGTEAFF.